Below, one T cell receptor beta chain is given with its context. What it binds is not known. Sequencing of TCR beta, carried out with a high-throughput approach, was applied to CD8+ and CD4+ T cells from the blood. The patients with Susac syndrome were individuals who fulfilled the recently defined diagnostic criteria for disease that was either definite or probable. The data were taken from a study of CD8 T cells in Susac syndrome. Study-level information: Each patient with Susac syndrome, at the time of blood draw, was therapy-naive, on corticosteroids, or on intravenous immunoglobulin alone.

0.5 to 1 ug RNA was reverse transcribed with random hexamers. MiXCR, applied by TCRdb to the immunoSEQ multiplex PCR reads, yields one record per CDR3 protein. The sample records more than 65,000 distinct CDR3 sequences, roughly 94% being singletons. Overall study results and limits: Regarding the TCR sequencing and HLA analysis, the study admitted that a relatively small number of individuals were involved.

V gave up 2 bases and J gave up 1 base, with 8 bases separating them. The CDR3 spans 14 residues. Germline V gene data show CDR1 as SNHLY and CDR2 as FYNNEI. The V and J genes are TRBV2 and TRBJ1-1, with no clear D. Sequenced input: CD8+ T cells from PBMCs. This TCR was sampled from a human donor with Susac syndrome. CDR3 in amino acids: CASSEQHQNTEAFF. In DNA form, the CDR3 reads TGTGCCAGCAGTGAACAACACCAGAACACTGAAGCTTTCTTT.